These 3 T cell receptor beta chains were sequenced from one sample in a study of blood T cell repertoires in COVID-19. Data came from immunoSEQ multiplex PCR; TCRdb stores just in-frame clones and leaves some out. The table lists 390,000 or so clones, approximately 90% of them singletons. The material sequenced was peripheral blood. These receptors came from a woman aged 25 to 45 with active or convalescent COVID-19.

Ten or more counts support this clone. The chain carries TRBV19 and TRBJ1-1, with a tentative D call TRBD1 (5 bases). Germline V gene data show CDR1 as LNHDA and CDR2 as SQIVND (reference sequence). The CDR3 length is 15 residues. CDR3 region: CGILGEARMNTEAFF. For the CDR3, the DNA is TGTGGCATTTTGGGGGAGGCCCGCATGAACACTGAAGCTTTCTTT.

V gene TRBV6-1 combines with J gene TRBJ1-1; TRBD1 might be the D (5 bases). CDR1 is MNHNS and CDR2 is SASEGT in the germline V gene. Trimming removed 3 bases from V and 4 bases from J, with 18 bases in between. The CDR3 covers 16 residues. This CDR3 reads CASSDAMVGGATEAFF. The CDR3 coding sequence is TGTGCCAGCAGTGACGCGATGGTTGGAGGGGCCACTGAAGCTTTCTTT.

The J gene is TRBJ2-1, the V gene TRBV18; TRBD2 might be the D (7 bases). CDR1 and CDR2 (germline): KGHSH, LQKENI. There are 15 residues in the CDR3. Trimming removed 0 bases at V and 15 bases at J, with 21 bases between. The CDR3 is CASSPPTGGSKNMFF. CDR3 DNA sequence: TGTGCCAGCTCACCACCTACGGGGGGCTCTAAAAATATGTTCTTC. Drawing the rest from reference TRBV18 and TRBJ2-1, the complete variable domain is NAGVMQNPRHLVRRRGQEARLRCSPMKGHSHVYWYRQLPEEGLKFMVYLQKENIIDESGMPKERFSAEFPKEGPSILRIQQVVRGDSAAYFCASSPPTGGSKNMFFGPGTRLTVL.